This is a list of T cell receptor beta chains from one sample in a study of monozygotic twins with inflammatory bowel disease. With the 5' RACE reads reprocessed, TCRdb shows one record per CDR3 protein and no DNA. Reported are fewer than 550,000 distinct CDR3 sequences; the ten largest clones contain around 2.4%. The source material was blood. All receptors derive from a human donor with ulcerative colitis or Crohn's disease, or a healthy co-twin of an affected twin (not recorded which). Each CDR3 is given with its conserved first and last residue. Each record gives: V gene, J gene, CDR3 protein.

V: TRBV28
J: TRBJ2-5
CDR3: CASSLGVRQFQETQYF

V: TRBV6-1
J: TRBJ1-2
CDR3: CASSERGQGNYGYTF

V: TRBV20-1
J: TRBJ2-1
CDR3: CSSLRGNYNEQFF

V: TRBV5-1
J: TRBJ2-3
CDR3: CASTNTDTQYF

V: TRBV6-2/TRBV6-3
J: TRBJ2-1
CDR3: CASSYQTSGRPEQFF

V: TRBV5-5
J: TRBJ2-7
CDR3: CASSFSVNSYEQYF

V: TRBV11-2
J: TRBJ1-1
CDR3: CASSLEAAGTEAFF

V: TRBV7-2
J: TRBJ1-2
CDR3: CASSLEWKGYTF

V: TRBV21-1
J: TRBJ1-3
CDR3: CASSKGRRDTIYF

V: TRBV29-1
J: TRBJ2-5
CDR3: CSVEVPSGRVFRETQYF